This T cell receptor beta chain was found in a study of blood T cell repertoires in COVID-19. Overall study context: Collection of acute and convalescent COVID-19 samples took place in the United States, Italy and Spain. T cells, B-cell-depleted T cells, or PBMCs supplied cDNA or gDNA.

This clone was observed a handful of times. In the source study's methods: Counts of nucleated cells, estimated from reference gene primer amplification, were obtained. Sequencing used immunoSEQ multiplex PCR; TCRdb keeps in-frame clones, though not all of them. For V, J and clone size, that table is used; D and trimming come from the DNA. The table lists more than 85,000 clones, 82% of them singletons. The sample was peripheral blood. The receptor was derived from a man older than 75 with acute or convalescent COVID-19.

The CDR3 bases are TGTGCCTGGAGTGTACAGCTGGGACTAGCGGGGAGGAACACCGGGGAGCTGTTTTTT. It codes for CAWSVQLGLAGRNTGELFF. The gene calls are TRBV30 and TRBJ2-2; 13 positions match TRBD2. With 0 bases clipped from V and 1 base from J, the junction kept 8 bases outside the gene matches. Germline CDR1 and CDR2: GTSNPN and SVGIG (reference sequence). This CDR3 comprises 19 residues.